These T cell receptor beta chains were read from a single sample in a study of shared clonotypes between healthy human individuals. Sequencing was performed with immunoSEQ multiplex PCR; in TCRdb, only in-frame clones are kept and a portion is missing. The table shows about 690,000 clones, with less than 95% occurring only once. Material for sequencing was memory CD8+ T cells from PBMCs. The source of these receptors is a man aged 18 to 29 in good health. Some clones in this sample may be carry-over from other donors' samples. Both conserved end residues are part of each CDR3. A D gene is named only where the DNA matches it firmly. Clone sizes are given selectively: once, few, many, or a class where the clone is expanded.

size	V	D	J	DNA	CDR3
-	TRBV10-2	-	TRBJ1-5	TGCGCCAGCAGTGAGTCATCAGGATATAGCAATCAGCCCCAGCATTTT	CASSESSGYSNQPQHF
-	TRBV27	-	TRBJ2-7	TGTGCCAGCAGTTTATCACCAGTCTCGACCTCCTACGAGCAGTACTTC	CASSLSPVSTSYEQYF
-	TRBV5-1	-	TRBJ1-5	TGCGCCAGCAGCTTGGCCCCAGGAGTCGGTCAGCCCCAGCATTTT	CASSLAPGVGQPQHF
-	TRBV5-1	-	TRBJ2-6	TGCGCCAGCAGCTTGGCGCAAACAGTCAGTTCTGGGGCCAACGTCCTGACTTTC	CASSLAQTVSSGANVLTF
few	TRBV7-8	-	TRBJ1-5	TGTGCCAGCAGCTTAAGTTCGCAGGACAATCAGCCCCAGCATTTT	CASSLSSQDNQPQHF
-	TRBV6-5	-	TRBJ2-2	TGTGCCAGCAGCTATACAGGGAGCACCGGGGAGCTGTTTTTT	CASSYTGSTGELFF
-	TRBV7-8	TRBD1	TRBJ2-7	TGTGCCAGCAGCCCTAGGGACAGGGGATACGAGCAGTACTTC	CASSPRDRGYEQYF
-	TRBV9	-	TRBJ1-5	TGTGCCAGCAGCGTAGGATCCCATCAGCCCCAGCATTTT	CASSVGSHQPQHF
-	TRBV2	-	TRBJ1-4	TGTGCCAGCAGATGGGGAGAAAATGAAAAACTGTTTTTT	CASRWGENEKLFF
-	TRBV14	TRBD2	TRBJ2-3	TGTGCCAGCAGCCGATATCGGACTAGCGGGAGGGGTCCAGATACGCAGTATTTT	CASSRYRTSGRGPDTQYF
few	TRBV7-8	-	TRBJ2-5	TGTGCCAGCAGCTTAGCCCCGGACAGCGAAGAGACCCAGTACTTC	CASSLAPDSEETQYF
-	TRBV9	-	TRBJ1-2	TGTGCCAGCAGCCCAGAAGAGGGGTGTTTC	CASSPEEGCF
few	TRBV27	-	TRBJ2-7	TGTGCCAGCAGCCCGGGACGGACCTACGAGCAGTACTTC	CASSPGRTYEQYF
-	TRBV4-3	-	TRBJ2-2	TGCGCCACCGACAAGGCAAACGAGGCCGGGGAGCTGTTTTTT	CATDKANEAGELFF
-	TRBV10-3	-	TRBJ2-7	TGTGCCATCAGTGAGTCCTTGATGCCGACCTACGAGCAGTACTTC	CAISESLMPTYEQYF
-	TRBV5-1	-	TRBJ2-1	TGCGCCAGCAGCTTGAGGCGGGTAAGCTCCTACAATGAGCAGTTCTTC	CASSLRRVSSYNEQFF
-	TRBV19	-	TRBJ1-1	TGTGCCAGTAGTATAGACGAGGGGGGTGACACTGAAGCTTTCTTT	CASSIDEGGDTEAFF
-	TRBV7-9	TRBD2	TRBJ2-2	TGTGCCTGGCCCGATATAGAGGGGACTAGCGGGAGAATCGTCGGGGAGCTGTTTTTT	CAWPDIEGTSGRIVGELFF
-	TRBV7-9	TRBD2	TRBJ2-3	TGTGCCAGCAGCTTACCACTAGGACTAGCGGAGGGGGGCACAGATACGCAGTATTTT	CASSLPLGLAEGGTDTQYF
-	TRBV19	-	TRBJ2-1	TGTGCCAGTAGTATAGTCCAGGAAAGGTACAATGAGCAGTTCTTC	CASSIVQERYNEQFF
few	TRBV4-1	TRBD1	TRBJ1-4	TGCGCCAGCAGCCAATACCCCACAGGGGCTAATGAAAAACTGTTTTTT	CASSQYPTGANEKLFF
many	TRBV19	-	TRBJ2-7	TGTGCCACCTCACCACAGTCTTTCTACGAGCAGTACTTC	CATSPQSFYEQYF
-	TRBV29-1	-	TRBJ2-7	TGCAGCGTTGAATCGTCAGGAAGCTCCTACGAGCAGTACTTC	CSVESSGSSYEQYF
-	TRBV6-6	-	TRBJ2-7	TGTGCCAGCAGTTACTCCGCGGTTACCTACGAGCAGTACTTC	CASSYSAVTYEQYF
-	TRBV2	TRBD2	TRBJ2-5	TGTGCCAGCAGTGGAACCCCTAGCGGGAGTGTTCAAGAGACCCAGTACTTC	CASSGTPSGSVQETQYF
-	TRBV11-2	-	TRBJ1-5	TGTGCCAGCAGCTTAGGCCCGGCGGGCAATCAGCCCCAGCATTTT	CASSLGPAGNQPQHF
-	TRBV5-6	-	TRBJ2-2	TGTGCCAGCAGCTTGGTAGGAAACACCGGGGAGCTGTTTTTT	CASSLVGNTGELFF
-	TRBV14	-	TRBJ1-3	TGTGCCAGCAGCCGCGGGACGGTTACCAGCACCATATATTTT	CASSRGTVTSTIYF
-	TRBV5-1	-	TRBJ2-1	TGCGCCAGCAGCTTGGGATTCCGGGACCGTAACAATGAGCAGTTCTTC	CASSLGFRDRNNEQFF
-	TRBV5-1	-	TRBJ2-2	TGCGCCAGCAGGCGGGATCACCCAGCCGGGGAGCTGTTTTTT	CASRRDHPAGELFF
-	TRBV2	-	TRBJ2-3	TGTGCCAGCCCGGCTACAGATACGCAGTATTTT	CASPATDTQYF
-	TRBV6-1	TRBD1	TRBJ2-7	TGTGCCAGCAGTGACGCCGGGATCAGGGGGCTGGGGTACGAGCAGTACTTC	CASSDAGIRGLGYEQYF
-	TRBV2	-	TRBJ2-7	TGTGCCAGCAGTGAGGGACGGCTAGCCTACGAGCAGTACTTC	CASSEGRLAYEQYF
-	TRBV7-9	-	TRBJ1-3	TGTGCCAGCAGTCCCCCGGGGGCCTCCGTCTCTGGAAGCACCATATATTTT	CASSPPGASVSGSTIYF
-	TRBV7-9	-	TRBJ1-1	TGTGCCAGCAGCTTACAGTACGGGGAACTGACTGAAGCTTTCTTT	CASSLQYGELTEAFF
-	TRBV27	TRBD1	TRBJ1-1	TGTGCCAGCAGCTTTAAGGGGGCCTCTCCTGAAGCTTTCTTT	CASSFKGASPEAFF
once	TRBV4-3	-	TRBJ2-2	TGCGCCAGCAGCCAAGAGTGGCTCTACTCTAACACCGGGGAGCTGTTTTTT	CASSQEWLYSNTGELFF
-	TRBV28	TRBD1	TRBJ1-5	TGTGCCAGCAGTCTACAGGGGGAGGGCAATCAGCCCCAGCATTTT	CASSLQGEGNQPQHF
once	TRBV27	-	TRBJ2-1	TGTGCCAGCTCCCTTGTCTGGGGGAATAATGAGCAGTTCTTC	CASSLVWGNNEQFF
once	TRBV11-2	TRBD2	TRBJ2-1	TGTGCCAGCAGCTTTCCAGCGGGGCCCTACAATGAGCAGTTCTTC	CASSFPAGPYNEQFF
once	TRBV6-5	-	TRBJ1-2	TGTGCCAGCAGCCCGGAGGGTTATGGCTACACCTTC	CASSPEGYGYTF
once	TRBV29-1	TRBD1	TRBJ2-6	TGCAGCGTGATCTACCGGGACAGGAGCTCTGGGGCCAACGTCCTGACTTTC	CSVIYRDRSSGANVLTF
-	TRBV25-1	-	TRBJ2-7	TGTGCCAGCAGTGAGTTCGGCTACGAGCAGTACTTC	CASSEFGYEQYF
-	TRBV9	TRBD2	TRBJ2-1	TGTGCCAGCAGTGAAGCGGGAGGGCCCGGGAATGAGCAGTTCTTC	CASSEAGGPGNEQFF
-	TRBV19	-	TRBJ2-5	TGTGCCAGCCAGGCCGGGCCCCGGGAGACCCAGTACTTC	CASQAGPRETQYF
-	TRBV25-1	-	TRBJ2-7	TGTGCCAGCAACACCCTTAGGCAGGGAGGCTACGAGCAGTACTTC	CASNTLRQGGYEQYF
-	TRBV27	-	TRBJ2-3	TGTGCCAGCAGTTTTTTTCCCAGTAATCCGGGGGCAGATACGCAGTATTTT	CASSFFPSNPGADTQYF
-	TRBV4-3	-	TRBJ2-1	TGCGCCAGCAGCCAGGTGTATGGACAGACATCCTACAATGAGCAGTTCTTC	CASSQVYGQTSYNEQFF
-	TRBV7-2	-	TRBJ2-7	TGTGCCAGCAGCCAGAGCTCCTACGAGCAGTACTTC	CASSQSSYEQYF
-	TRBV2	TRBD1	TRBJ1-2	TGTGCCAGCCCCACCCGGGACAGGGCCGGCTACACCTTC	CASPTRDRAGYTF
-	TRBV6-1	TRBD1	TRBJ2-7	TGTGCCAGCACCTGGACAGGGCCAGCCTACGAGCAGTACTTC	CASTWTGPAYEQYF
once	TRBV10-2	-	TRBJ1-2	TGCGCCAGCGGAGAATTTAACTATGGCTACACCTTC	CASGEFNYGYTF
-	TRBV9	TRBD2	TRBJ2-7	TGTGCCAGCAGCGTAGGTCCCGGGAGGGACGAGCAGTACTTC	CASSVGPGRDEQYF
-	TRBV6-5	-	TRBJ2-1	TGTGCCAGCACCTCGGGGCCACAACGGAATGAGCAGTTCTTC	CASTSGPQRNEQFF
-	TRBV9	TRBD2	TRBJ2-2	TGTGCCAGCAGCGAACTAGCGGGAAACACCGGGGAGCTGTTTTTT	CASSELAGNTGELFF
-	TRBV7-9	TRBD1	TRBJ2-3	TGTGCCAGCAGCCACGGCGGACAGGGGTCCACAGATACGCAGTATTTT	CASSHGGQGSTDTQYF
-	TRBV28	-	TRBJ1-2	TGTGCCAGCAGTCCCCTCCAGGCGGTAGTATATGGCTACACCTTC	CASSPLQAVVYGYTF
-	TRBV7-9	TRBD2	TRBJ2-1	TGTGCCAGCAGCGGCCGATACAGGGTCGGGAGGGATGAGCAGTTCTTC	CASSGRYRVGRDEQFF
-	TRBV7-8	TRBD1	TRBJ1-1	TGTGCCAGCAGCTTAGGTCAGGGGGCGGCGGGCACTGAAGCTTTCTTT	CASSLGQGAAGTEAFF